This T cell receptor beta chain appears in the sequencing data of a study of cytomegalovirus exposure and HLA in healthy donors. General observations from the study: Most subjects had HLA-A and HLA-B alleles reportedly predicted accurately by TCR beta sequences. High sensitivity and specificity were reportedly achieved when the classifier diagnosed cytomegalovirus status. Later analysis demonstrated an association between a missense DCLRE1C variant and TCR beta V- and J-gene trimming.

This PCR relied on a set of 60 Vbeta primers and 13 Jbeta primers. The protocol was immunoSEQ multiplex PCR, while the TCRdb copy is restricted to in-frame clones and leaves out a portion. The sample holds roughly 150,000 clones, about 80% seen once. This clone appeared a single time. Its antigen is not known. This clonotype was obtained from a woman in her thirties or forties in good health and CMV-seropositive. The sample comprised PBMCs.

CDR3 region: CASSLNRGNTEAFF. For the CDR3, the DNA is TGTGCCAGCAGCTTAAACAGGGGGAACACTGAAGCTTTCTTT. V usage is TRBV13 and J usage is TRBJ1-1; 7 bases fit TRBD1. From germline, CDR1 is PRHDT and CDR2 FYEKMQ (reference sequence). CDR3 size: 14 residues. After removal of 2 bases from V and 1 base from J, the junction contained 1 base not matched to a gene.